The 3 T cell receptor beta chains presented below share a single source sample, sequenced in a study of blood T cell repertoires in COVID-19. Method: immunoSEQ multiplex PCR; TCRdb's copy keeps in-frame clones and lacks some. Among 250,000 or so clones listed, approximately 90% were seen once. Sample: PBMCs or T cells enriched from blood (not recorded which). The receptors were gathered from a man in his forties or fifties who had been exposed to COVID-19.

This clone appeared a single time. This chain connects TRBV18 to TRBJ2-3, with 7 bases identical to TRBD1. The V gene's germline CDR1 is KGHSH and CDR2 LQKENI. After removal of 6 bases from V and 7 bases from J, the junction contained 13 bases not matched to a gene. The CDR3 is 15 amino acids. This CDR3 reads CASSTSGTDEYTQYF. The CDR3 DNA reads TGTGCCAGCTCTACGTCCGGGACAGATGAATATACGCAGTATTTT.

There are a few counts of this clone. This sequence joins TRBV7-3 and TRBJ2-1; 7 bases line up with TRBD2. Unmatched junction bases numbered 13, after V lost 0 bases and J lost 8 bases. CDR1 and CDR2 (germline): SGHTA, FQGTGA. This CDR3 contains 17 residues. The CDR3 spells CASSLTGTGGGVDEQFF. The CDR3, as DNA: TGTGCCAGCAGCTTAACGGGCACGGGAGGTGGGGTCGATGAGCAGTTCTTC.

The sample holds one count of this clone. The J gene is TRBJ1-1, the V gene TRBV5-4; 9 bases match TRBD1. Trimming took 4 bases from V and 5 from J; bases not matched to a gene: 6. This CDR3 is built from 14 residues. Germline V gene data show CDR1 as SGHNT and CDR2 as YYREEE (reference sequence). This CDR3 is CASSQGQGRTEAFF. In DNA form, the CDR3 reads TGTGCCAGCAGCCAGGGACAGGGCAGAACTGAAGCTTTCTTT.